The rows below give T cell receptor beta chains drawn from one sample of a study of T cell repertoires in cytomegalovirus infection. TCRdb ran MiXCR on the reads and lists one entry per CDR3 protein. In the table there are around 270,000 distinct CDR3 sequences, approximately 9% of which are singletons. The specimen sequenced was PBMCs. The receptor source for this set is a human donor in good health (CMV status not recorded). Some clones in this sample may be carry-over from other donors' samples. Both conserved end residues are part of each CDR3. The order of the fields is D gene, J gene, clone size, V gene, CDR3 DNA, CDR3 protein. A D gene is named only where the DNA matches it firmly. Clone size is stated in some rows and not others, as once, few, many or a class when expanded.

>.|TRBJ1-2|many|TRBV7-2
TGTGCCAGCAGCTTACGAGCTACACAAGCTATGGGCTACACCTTC
CASSLRATQAMGYTF
>.|TRBJ2-7|many|TRBV12-3/TRBV12-4
TGTGCCAGCAGTTTCAACTACGAGCAGTACTTC
CASSFNYEQYF
>.|TRBJ2-5|many|TRBV7-2
TGTGCCAGCAGCTTAGCCCTAACACAAGAGACCCAGTACTTC
CASSLALTQETQYF
>TRBD2|TRBJ2-7|many|TRBV7-2
TGTGCCAGCAGCCCAGGGACTAGCGGCGTCTACGAGCAGTACTTC
CASSPGTSGVYEQYF
>.|TRBJ2-1|many|TRBV7-2
TGTGCCAGCAGCTTAATCGGCAGGGCCGATGAGCAGTTCTTC
CASSLIGRADEQFF
>.|TRBJ2-7|few|TRBV20-1
TGCAGTGCTAGAGATCCCAGGTTAGCCTACGAGCAGTACTTC
CSARDPRLAYEQYF
>.|TRBJ1-1|few|TRBV5-5
TGTGCCAGCAGCTTATCGCCAGGGCTCGACACTGAAGCTTTCTTT
CASSLSPGLDTEAFF
>.|TRBJ2-1|many|TRBV7-3
TGTGCCAGCAGCTTAAGTGTGCACAATGAGCAGTTCTTC
CASSLSVHNEQFF
>TRBD2|TRBJ2-6|many|TRBV7-9
TGTGCCAGCACCCACGGGGGGGGCGCGAACGGGGCCAACGTCCTGACTTTC
CASTHGGGANGANVLTF
>.|TRBJ1-3|many|TRBV7-2
TGTGCCAGCAGCCTAAAGGTCTCGGCCTCTGGAAACACCATATATTTT
CASSLKVSASGNTIYF
>TRBD1|TRBJ1-1|few|TRBV7-6
TGTGCCAGCAGCGCTCAGAGGGGGCCCAACACTGAAGCTTTCTTT
CASSAQRGPNTEAFF
>.|TRBJ2-1|many|TRBV12-5
TGTGCTAGTGGTTTGGTACGACAGATCTACAATGAGCAGTTCTTC
CASGLVRQIYNEQFF
>TRBD2|TRBJ2-2|few|TRBV20-1
TGCAGTGCTCCAGCGGGGGGGCACACCGGGGAGCTGTTTTTT
CSAPAGGHTGELFF
>TRBD1|TRBJ2-5|many|TRBV7-8
TGTGCCAGCAGCCTCGACAGGGGTTGGGAGACCCAGTACTTC
CASSLDRGWETQYF
>TRBD1|TRBJ1-1|many|TRBV7-9
TGTGCCAGCGGGGACAGGGGGCACACTGAAGCTTTCTTT
CASGDRGHTEAFF
>TRBD2|TRBJ2-1|.|TRBV10-3
TGTGCCATCAGAGATGGGACTAGCGGACCCTACAATGAGCAGTTCTTC
CAIRDGTSGPYNEQFF
>TRBD1|TRBJ1-2|many|TRBV12-3/TRBV12-4
TGTGCCAGCAGTTCACAGACAGGGTTGCGTGGCTACACCTTC
CASSSQTGLRGYTF
>.|TRBJ2-7|few|TRBV19
TGTGCCAGTAGTATAAGTTTTACCTACGAGCAGTACTTC
CASSISFTYEQYF
>.|TRBJ1-2|many|TRBV7-8
TGTGCCAGCAGCTTAAATTCGGGAGGCTACACCTTC
CASSLNSGGYTF
>.|TRBJ1-4|many|TRBV11-3
TGTGCCAGCACCCGACCCCCCACGGACAGCTGGAAGAATGAAAAACTGTTTTTT
CASTRPPTDSWKNEKLFF
>TRBD1|TRBJ1-2|many|TRBV20-1
TGCAGTGCTAGAGGGACAGGGTGGGGCTACACCTTC
CSARGTGWGYTF
>TRBD2|TRBJ2-1|.|TRBV20-1
TGCAGTGCTAGAGATTGGACTAGCGGGGACAATGAGCAGTTCTTC
CSARDWTSGDNEQFF
>TRBD1|TRBJ1-5|many|TRBV28
TGTGCCAGCAGTCCTACCCGACAGGGAGGAAAGCCCCAGCATTTT
CASSPTRQGGKPQHF
>.|TRBJ1-5|many|TRBV30
TGTGCCTGGAGTGAGGGGGTTCGGCTCGGGAGCAATCAGCCCCAGCATTTT
CAWSEGVRLGSNQPQHF
>.|TRBJ1-1|many|TRBV7-6
TGTGCCAGCAGCTTTTGGGGGGAGGTCGTAGGGAACACTGAAGCTTTCTTT
CASSFWGEVVGNTEAFF
>.|TRBJ1-2|many|TRBV12-3/TRBV12-4
TGTGCCAGCAGTTTTCAGGAAAGCTATGGCTACACCTTC
CASSFQESYGYTF
>.|TRBJ2-7|many|TRBV7-2
TGTGCCAGCAGTTCCCGGGGCAAGAGCTCCTACGAGCAGTACTTC
CASSSRGKSSYEQYF
>.|TRBJ2-3|many|TRBV20-1
TGCAGTGCTAGAGAGTGGACGTCAATTACCTCAGATACGCAGTATTTT
CSAREWTSITSDTQYF
>TRBD2|TRBJ2-1|many|TRBV19
TGTGCCAGTAGTATCTATGGGAGGGCCCAACGCGAGCAGTTCTTC
CASSIYGRAQREQFF
>.|TRBJ1-2|.|TRBV19
TGTACCAGTAGTATTCAGGGCGGCTATGGCTACACCTTC
CTSSIQGGYGYTF
>.|TRBJ1-1|many|TRBV7-2
TGTGCCAGCAGCTTAATTAGGGGCACTGAAGCTTTCTTT
CASSLIRGTEAFF
>TRBD2|TRBJ2-1|many|TRBV5-1
TGCGCCAGCAGCCCTGGCGGGAGTGAAGAGCAGTTCTTC
CASSPGGSEEQFF
>.|TRBJ1-4|many|TRBV7-9
TGTGCCAGCAGCGGAAAGGGAGAAAAACTGTTTTTT
CASSGKGEKLFF
>.|TRBJ2-2|many|TRBV6-1
TGTGCCAGCAGTCAACCTGGGGAGGTCGGGGAGCTGTTTTTT
CASSQPGEVGELFF
>.|TRBJ2-7|few|TRBV6-2/TRBV6-3
TGTGCCAGCGCCTTCCCAACCTACGAGCAGTACTTC
CASAFPTYEQYF
>.|TRBJ2-1|many|TRBV7-2
TGTGCCAGCAGCTTAACCAGGGGGGGCAATGAGCAGTTCTTC
CASSLTRGGNEQFF
>.|TRBJ1-5|.|TRBV6-1
TGTGCCAGCAGACAATCTTCCTATCAGCCCCAGCATTTT
CASRQSSYQPQHF